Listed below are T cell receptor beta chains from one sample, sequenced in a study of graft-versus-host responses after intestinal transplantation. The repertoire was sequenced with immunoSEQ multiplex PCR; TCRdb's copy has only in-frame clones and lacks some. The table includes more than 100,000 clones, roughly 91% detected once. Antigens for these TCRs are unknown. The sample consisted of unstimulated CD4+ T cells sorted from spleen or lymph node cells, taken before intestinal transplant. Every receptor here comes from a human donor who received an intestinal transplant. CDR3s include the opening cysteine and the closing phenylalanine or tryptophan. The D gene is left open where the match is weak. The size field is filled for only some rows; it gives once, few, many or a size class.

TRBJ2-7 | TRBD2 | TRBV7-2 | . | TGTGCCAGCAGCCTCCGACTAGCGGGAGGGACTTATCCACCCTACGAGCAGTACTTC | CASSLRLAGGTYPPYEQYF
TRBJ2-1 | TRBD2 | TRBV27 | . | TGTGCCAGCAGTTTAACTAGCGTCAGCTTCAATGAGCAGTTCTTC | CASSLTSVSFNEQFF
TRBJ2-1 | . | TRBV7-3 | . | TGTGCCAGCAGCTTCGTCCCCGGGAATGAGCAGTTCTTC | CASSFVPGNEQFF
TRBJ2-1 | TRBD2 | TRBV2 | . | TGTGCCAGCAGTTCCGAGCTACTAACGGGACTAGCGTCTGAGCAGTTCTTC | CASSSELLTGLASEQFF
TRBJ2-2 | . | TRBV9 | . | TGTGCCAGCTCCCCCCCTAGCCTGGGCACCGGGGAGCTGTTTTTT | CASSPPSLGTGELFF
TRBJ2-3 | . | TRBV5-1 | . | TGCGCCAGCAGGGCCGCAGATACGCAGTATTTT | CASRAADTQYF
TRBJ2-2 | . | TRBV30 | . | TGTGCCTGGAGTCAGGGGTCGAACACCGGGGAGCTGTTTTTT | CAWSQGSNTGELFF
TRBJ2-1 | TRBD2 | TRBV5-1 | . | TGCGCCAGCAGCTTGGGGACTAGCGGGAATTACAATGAGCAGTTCTTC | CASSLGTSGNYNEQFF
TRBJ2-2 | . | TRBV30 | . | TGTGCTCACGGGGAGACTAGGGTGTTTTTT | CAHGETRVFF
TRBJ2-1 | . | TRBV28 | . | TGTGCCAGCAGTAGCTCTGCGGTGGGGAATGAGCAGTTCTTC | CASSSSAVGNEQFF
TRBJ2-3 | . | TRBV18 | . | TGTGCCAGCTCACCACCGAATCGTCTAGCCGGAAAAAGAGGCACAGATACGCAGTATTTT | CASSPPNRLAGKRGTDTQYF
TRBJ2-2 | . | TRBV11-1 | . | TGTGCCAGCAGCTTAGTATTACAGGGTGGGACCGGGGAGCTGTTTTTT | CASSLVLQGGTGELFF
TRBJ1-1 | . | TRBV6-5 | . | TGTGCCAGCAGTTACTCGATACTGGGTGGCACTGAAGCTTTCTTT | CASSYSILGGTEAFF
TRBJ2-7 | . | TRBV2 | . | TGTGCCAGCAGCCACAGGGTTGGCGAGCAGTACTTC | CASSHRVGEQYF
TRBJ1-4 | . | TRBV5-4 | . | TGTGCCAGCAGCTCGGCGGGTAATGAAAAACTGTTTTTT | CASSSAGNEKLFF
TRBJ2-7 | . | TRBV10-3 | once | TGTGCCATCAGTGAGATTCAAAAGACGGAGCAGTACTTC | CAISEIQKTEQYF
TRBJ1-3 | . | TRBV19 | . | TGTGCCAGTAGTATGGCTCTTGGAAACACCATATATTTT | CASSMALGNTIYF
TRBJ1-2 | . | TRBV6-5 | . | TGTGCCAGCAGCCTCTTCGGGGGCGGAGGCTATGGCTACACCTTC | CASSLFGGGGYGYTF
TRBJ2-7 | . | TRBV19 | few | TGTGCCAGTAGTATAGAAGACTCCTACGAGCAGTACTTC | CASSIEDSYEQYF
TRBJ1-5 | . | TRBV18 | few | TGTGCCAGCTCACCACCAGGACCTAATCAGCCCCAGCATTTT | CASSPPGPNQPQHF
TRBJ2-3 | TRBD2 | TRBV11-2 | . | TGTGCCAGCAGCTTAGCAGCGGGAGTTGTAGATACGCAGTATTTT | CASSLAAGVVDTQYF
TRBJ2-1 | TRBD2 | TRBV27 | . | TGTGCCAGCACCCTGCGGATGCGGGAGTGGAATGAGCAGTTCTTC | CASTLRMREWNEQFF
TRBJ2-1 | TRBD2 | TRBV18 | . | TGTGCCAGCTCACCACTTCGACCATTGGAGCGGGAGGAAGGGCAAGAGCAGTTCTTC | CASSPLRPLEREEGQEQFF
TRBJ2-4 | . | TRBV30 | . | TGTGCCTGGAGCAAGCGGGCGACAAACATTCAGTACTTC | CAWSKRATNIQYF
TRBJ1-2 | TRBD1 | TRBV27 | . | TGTGCCAGCAGTTTCCTGGACAGGGGTAGCTACACCTTC | CASSFLDRGSYTF
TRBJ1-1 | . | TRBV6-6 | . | TGTGCCAGCAGTCCGGGACGGATGACTCGGGAAGCTTTCTTT | CASSPGRMTREAFF
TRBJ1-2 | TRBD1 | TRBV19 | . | TGTGCCAGTAGTATAGATCCGGGGACAGTGTATGGCTACACCTTC | CASSIDPGTVYGYTF
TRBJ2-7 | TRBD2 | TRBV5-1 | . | TGCGCCAGCAGATTACTAGCGGGATCCTACGAGCAGTACTTC | CASRLLAGSYEQYF
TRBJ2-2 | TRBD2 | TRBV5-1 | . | TGCGCCAGCAGCTTTGTAGCGGGACCGAACACCGGGGAGCTGTTTTTT | CASSFVAGPNTGELFF
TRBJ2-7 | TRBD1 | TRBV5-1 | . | TGCGCCAGCAGCTTAGGACAGGGCTCAGGCGAGCAGTACTTC | CASSLGQGSGEQYF
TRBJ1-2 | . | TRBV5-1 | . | TGCGCCAGCAGCCCCGGGACGGAAATTCTTAACTATGGCTACACCTTC | CASSPGTEILNYGYTF
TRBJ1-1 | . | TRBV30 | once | TGTGCCTGGAATCACGGGGGGTCGGCTGAAGCTTTCTTT | CAWNHGGSAEAFF
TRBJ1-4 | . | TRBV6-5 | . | TGTGCCAGCAGTTACTCGTTAGACCGCCAAGCAAGAAAACTGTTTTTT | CASSYSLDRQARKLFF
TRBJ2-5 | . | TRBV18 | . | TGTGCCAGCTCACCAGCGGAGACCCAGTACTTC | CASSPAETQYF
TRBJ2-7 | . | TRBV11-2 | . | TGTGCCAGCAGCGCCCGGGACGGCTACGAGCAGTACTTC | CASSARDGYEQYF
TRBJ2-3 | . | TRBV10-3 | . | TGTGCCATCAGTGAGTCGGGGGCGGGAGAAACAGATACGCAGTATTTT | CAISESGAGETDTQYF
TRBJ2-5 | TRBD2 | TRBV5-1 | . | TGCGCCAGCAGCTGGCGGACTAGCGGTCTCCAAGCGACCCAGTACTTC | CASSWRTSGLQATQYF
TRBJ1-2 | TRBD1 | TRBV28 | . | TGTGCCAGCACTTTAGGGGACAGGGAGGACTATGGCTACACCTTC | CASTLGDREDYGYTF
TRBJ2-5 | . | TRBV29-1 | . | TGCAGCTACCGGCTGACTAGTTTCGGAGAGACCCAGTACTTC | CSYRLTSFGETQYF
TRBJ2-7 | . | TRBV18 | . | TGTGCCAGCTCACCACCGGGGGATTTCGAGCAGTACTTC | CASSPPGDFEQYF